This T cell receptor (beta chain) was identified during a study of T cell responses to AZD1222 COVID-19 vaccine. Study in general: Both about-4-week and about-12-week second-dose recipients were combined. General study results and limits: There were repertoire samples only from the period after the peak T cell response. Close to half of spike-specific TCRs reportedly recognize unmutated variant regions.

V was trimmed by 2 bases and J by 1 base, leaving 5 bases between them. Looked up from germline, CDR1 is SEHNR and CDR2 is FQNEAQ (reference sequence). The CDR3 runs 13 residues. Regarding this clone: Its antigen is as yet unknown.

Sequencing was performed with immunoSEQ multiplex PCR; in TCRdb, only in-frame clones are kept and a portion is missing. The sample lists more than 95,000 clones; 88% were seen once. Sequenced material: peripheral blood, taken on day 0 of AZD1222 vaccination. The source is an adult in good health. The chain employs TRBV7-9 and TRBJ1-1; no clear D. The CDR3 protein is CASSLTPNTEAFF. CDR3 sequence (DNA): TGTGCCAGCAGCTTAACCCCGAACACTGAAGCTTTCTTT.